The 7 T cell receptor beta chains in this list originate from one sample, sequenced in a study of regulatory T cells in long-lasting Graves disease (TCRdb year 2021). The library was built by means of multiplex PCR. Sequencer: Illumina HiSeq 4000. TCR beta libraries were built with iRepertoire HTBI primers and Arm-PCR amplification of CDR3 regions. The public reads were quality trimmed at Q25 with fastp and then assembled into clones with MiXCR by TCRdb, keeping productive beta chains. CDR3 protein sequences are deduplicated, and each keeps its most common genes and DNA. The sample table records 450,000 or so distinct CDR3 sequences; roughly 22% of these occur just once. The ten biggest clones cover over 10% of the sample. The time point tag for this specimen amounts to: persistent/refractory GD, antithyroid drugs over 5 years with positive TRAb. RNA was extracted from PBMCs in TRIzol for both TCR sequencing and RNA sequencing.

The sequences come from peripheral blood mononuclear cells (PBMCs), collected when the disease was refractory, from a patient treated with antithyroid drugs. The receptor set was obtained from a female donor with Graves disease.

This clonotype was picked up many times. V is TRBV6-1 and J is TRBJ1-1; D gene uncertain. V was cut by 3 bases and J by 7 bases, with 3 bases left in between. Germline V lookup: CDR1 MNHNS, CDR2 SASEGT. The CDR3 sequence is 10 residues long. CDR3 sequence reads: CASSDLEAFF. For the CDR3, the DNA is TGTGCCAGCAGTGACCTTGAAGCTTTCTTT.

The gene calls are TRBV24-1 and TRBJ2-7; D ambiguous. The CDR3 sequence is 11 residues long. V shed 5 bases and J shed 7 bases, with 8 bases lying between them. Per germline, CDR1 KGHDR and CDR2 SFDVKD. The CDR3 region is CATSVGREQYF. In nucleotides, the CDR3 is TGTGCCACCAGTGTTGGGCGTGAGCAGTACTTC.

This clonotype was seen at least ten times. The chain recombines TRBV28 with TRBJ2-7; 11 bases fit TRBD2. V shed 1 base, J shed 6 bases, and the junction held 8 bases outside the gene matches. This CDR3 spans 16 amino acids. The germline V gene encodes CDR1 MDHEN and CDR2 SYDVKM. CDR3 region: CASSLFLAGGACEQYF. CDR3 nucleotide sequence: TGTGCCAGCAGTTTATTCCTAGCGGGAGGCGCTTGCGAGCAGTACTTC.

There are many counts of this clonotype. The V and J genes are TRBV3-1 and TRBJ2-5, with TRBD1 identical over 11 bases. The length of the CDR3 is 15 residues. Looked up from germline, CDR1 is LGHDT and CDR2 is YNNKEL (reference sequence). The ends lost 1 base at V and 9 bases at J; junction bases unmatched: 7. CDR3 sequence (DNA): TGTGCCAGCAGCCAAGGGACAGGGGGCTTCGGCGCCCAGTACTTC. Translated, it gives CASSQGTGGFGAQYF.

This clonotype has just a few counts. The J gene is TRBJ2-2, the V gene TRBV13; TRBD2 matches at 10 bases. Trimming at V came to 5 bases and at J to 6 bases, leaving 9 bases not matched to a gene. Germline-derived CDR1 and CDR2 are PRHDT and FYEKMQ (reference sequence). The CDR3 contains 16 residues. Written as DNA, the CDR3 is TGTGCCAGCAGCGGACTAAGCGGGAGGGGCTCCGGGGAGCTGTTTTTT. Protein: CASSGLSGRGSGELFF.

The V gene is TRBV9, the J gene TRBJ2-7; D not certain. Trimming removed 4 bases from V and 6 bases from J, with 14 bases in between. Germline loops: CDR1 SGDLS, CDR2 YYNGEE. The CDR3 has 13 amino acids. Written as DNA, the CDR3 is TGTGCCAGCAGCCCCCCGGGTGAGCTCGAGCAGTACTTC. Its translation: CASSPPGELEQYF. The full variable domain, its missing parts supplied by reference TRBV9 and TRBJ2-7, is DSGVTQTPKHLITATGQRVTLRCSPRSGDLSVYWYQQSLDQGLQFLIQYYNGEERAKGNILERFSAQQFPDLHSELNLSSLELGDSALYFCASSPPGELEQYFGPGTRLTVT.

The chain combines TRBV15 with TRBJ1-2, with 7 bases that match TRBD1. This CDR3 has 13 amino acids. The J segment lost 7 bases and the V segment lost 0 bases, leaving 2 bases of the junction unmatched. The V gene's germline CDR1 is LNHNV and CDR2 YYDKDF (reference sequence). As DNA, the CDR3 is TGTGCCACCAGCAGAGAACAGGGGCTTGGCTACACCTTC. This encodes CATSREQGLGYTF.